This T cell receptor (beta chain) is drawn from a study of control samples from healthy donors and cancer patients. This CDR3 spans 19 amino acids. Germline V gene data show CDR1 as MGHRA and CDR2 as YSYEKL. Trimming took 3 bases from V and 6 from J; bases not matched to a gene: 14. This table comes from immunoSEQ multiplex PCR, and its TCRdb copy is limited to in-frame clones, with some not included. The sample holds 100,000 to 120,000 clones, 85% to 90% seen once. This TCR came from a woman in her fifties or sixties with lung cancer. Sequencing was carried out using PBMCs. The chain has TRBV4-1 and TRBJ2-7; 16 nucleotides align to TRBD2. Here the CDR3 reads CASSQLTGLAGGRMGEQYF. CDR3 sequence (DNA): TGCGCCAGCAGCCAGTTGACGGGACTAGCGGGGGGGCGGATGGGCGAGCAGTACTTC.